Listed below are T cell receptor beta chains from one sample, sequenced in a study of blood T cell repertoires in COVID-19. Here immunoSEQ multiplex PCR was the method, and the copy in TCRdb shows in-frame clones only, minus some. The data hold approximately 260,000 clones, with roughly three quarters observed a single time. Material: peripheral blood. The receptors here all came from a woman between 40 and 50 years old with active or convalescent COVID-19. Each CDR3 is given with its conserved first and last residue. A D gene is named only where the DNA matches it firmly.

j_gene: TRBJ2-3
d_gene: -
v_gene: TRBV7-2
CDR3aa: CASSLSGAGARGDTQYF

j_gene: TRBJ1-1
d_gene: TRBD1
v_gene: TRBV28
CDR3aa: CASFRQGQNTEAFF

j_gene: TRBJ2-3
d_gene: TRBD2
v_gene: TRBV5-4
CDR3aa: CASSLASGVTDTQYF

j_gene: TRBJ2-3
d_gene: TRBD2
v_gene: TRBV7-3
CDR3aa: CASSLGAGGRTDTQYF

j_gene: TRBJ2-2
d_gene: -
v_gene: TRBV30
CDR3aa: CAWSPPDGGGTGELFF

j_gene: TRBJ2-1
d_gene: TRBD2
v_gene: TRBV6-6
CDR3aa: CASSYSVVAGVNEQFF

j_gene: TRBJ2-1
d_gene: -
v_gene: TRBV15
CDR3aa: CATSSAGIRTNEQFF

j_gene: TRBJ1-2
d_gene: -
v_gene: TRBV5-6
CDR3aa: CASSLGFQAYGYTF

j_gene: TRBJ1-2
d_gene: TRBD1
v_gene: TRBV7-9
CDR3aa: CASSLTTGTHGYTF

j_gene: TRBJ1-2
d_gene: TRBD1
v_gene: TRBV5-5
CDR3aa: CASSLAGQGVYGYTF

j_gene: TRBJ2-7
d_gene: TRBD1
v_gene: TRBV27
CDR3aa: CASSLGQGAYEQYF

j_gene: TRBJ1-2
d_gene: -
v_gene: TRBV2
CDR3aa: CASTDGQGLGGYTF

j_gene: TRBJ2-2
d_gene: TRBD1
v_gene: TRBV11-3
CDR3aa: CASSFGQGKRDTGELFF

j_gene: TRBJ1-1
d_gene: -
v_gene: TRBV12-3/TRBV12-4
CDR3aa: CASNEHMNTEAFF

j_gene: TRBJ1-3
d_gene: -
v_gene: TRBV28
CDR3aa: CASSLWTQGLSGNTIYF

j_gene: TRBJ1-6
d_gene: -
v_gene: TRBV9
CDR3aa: CASTTRGNERGSPLHF

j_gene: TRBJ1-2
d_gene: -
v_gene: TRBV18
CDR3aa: CASFTTGSVGNPSGGYGYTF

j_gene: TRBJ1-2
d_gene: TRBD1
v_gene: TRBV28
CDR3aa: CASSLPRQGTNYGYTF

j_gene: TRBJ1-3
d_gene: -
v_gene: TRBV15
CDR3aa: CATSSLQEPGNTIYF

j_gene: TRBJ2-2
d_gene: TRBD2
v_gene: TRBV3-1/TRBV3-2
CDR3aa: CASTGLQNTGELFF

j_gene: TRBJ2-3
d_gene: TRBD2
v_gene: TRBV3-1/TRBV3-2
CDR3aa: CASSPRGVAGGPRRNTQYF

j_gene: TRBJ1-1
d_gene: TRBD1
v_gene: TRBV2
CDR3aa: CASNRGGTEAFF

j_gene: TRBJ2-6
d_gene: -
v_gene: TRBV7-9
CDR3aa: CANSSGANVLTF

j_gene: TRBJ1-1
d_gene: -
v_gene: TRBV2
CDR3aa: CASTWTPNTEAFF

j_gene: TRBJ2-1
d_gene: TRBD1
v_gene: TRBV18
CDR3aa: CASSPGTGDISNEQFF

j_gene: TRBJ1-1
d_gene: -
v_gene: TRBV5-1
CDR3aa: CASSLSAYAEAFF

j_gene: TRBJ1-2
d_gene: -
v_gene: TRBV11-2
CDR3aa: CASSHLILGARGYTF

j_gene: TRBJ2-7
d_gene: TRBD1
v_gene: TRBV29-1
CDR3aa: CSVHPHRTGATYEQYF

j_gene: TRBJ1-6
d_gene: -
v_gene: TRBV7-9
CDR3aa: CASSPDRNSPLHF

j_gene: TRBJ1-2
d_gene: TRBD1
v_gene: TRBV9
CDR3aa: CASSTPGQGIGYTF

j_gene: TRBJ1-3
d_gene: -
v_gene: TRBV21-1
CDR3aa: CASSKQGRCGNTIYF

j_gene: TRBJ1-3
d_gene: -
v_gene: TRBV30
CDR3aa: CAWSGVGAPGNTIYF

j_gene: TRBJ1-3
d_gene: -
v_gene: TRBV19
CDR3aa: CASSINQGRPGNTIYF

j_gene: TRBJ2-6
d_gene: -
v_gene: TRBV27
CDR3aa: CASSLRTQALSGANVLTF

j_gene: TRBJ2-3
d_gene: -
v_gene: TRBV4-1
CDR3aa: CASSQAGTGGTDTQYF